This T cell receptor beta chain was found in a study of T-cell memory formation after mild COVID-19. Overall study results and limits: A balance of CD4 and CD8 characterized clones contracting day 15 to 85, whereas later expanders leaned CD4+. Shrinking CD4+ clones resided mostly in CM and EM, and CD8+ ones in EMRA.

TCRdb redid the calling of the 5' RACE reads with MiXCR, one entry per CDR3 protein. The table has hundreds of thousands of distinct CDR3 sequences, about 20% seen once. This clonotype was observed a handful of times. Its antigen is not identified. The receptor's source is an adult woman who had mild COVID-19 (a few samples of this study predate the infection). Cell type and time point are not known. The specimen sequenced was PBMCs or a T cell subset sorted from them (not recorded which).

The CDR3 spells CASSQDYVGPDTQYF. CDR3 nucleotides: TGTGCCAGCAGCCAAGATTATGTGGGGCCAGATACGCAGTATTTT. This chain links TRBV3-1 with TRBJ2-3; perhaps TRBD1 as D (5 bases). The V and J ends lost 0 bases and 4 bases respectively, with 11 bases between them. CDR1 is LGHDT, CDR2 YNNKEL, per germline (reference sequence). The CDR3 has 15 amino acids.